The 21 T cell receptor beta chains below were found in one sample sequenced in a study of human T cells and chemical hapten exposure. From the RACE reads, TCRdb called clonotypes with MiXCR, one entry per CDR3 protein. The sample carries 100,000 or so distinct CDR3 sequences, approximately 36% recorded once. Time point reported: patch test 3, about 24 weeks after DPC sensitization. Documented treatment: therapeutic diphenylcyclopropenone sensitization with weekly scalp DPC. This specimen consisted of whole blood, obtained in connection with sensitization to the hapten diphenylcyclopropenone (DPC). The source is a man aged 35 to 55 with alopecia areata. Some clones in this sample may be carry-over from other donors' samples.

The chain links TRBV12-3 or TRBV12-4 to TRBJ2-1; perhaps TRBD1 as D (6 bases). V was cut by 3 bases and J by 7 bases, with 13 bases left in between. The CDR3 contains 14 residues. CDR3: CASSLRQGWNEQFF. CDR3 bases: TGTGCCAGCAGTTTGAGGCAGGGGTGGAATGAGCAGTTCTTC.

This clonotype showed up just a few times. The chain employs TRBV6-2 or TRBV6-3 and TRBJ1-2; D might be TRBD1 (6 bases). Germline loops: CDR1 MNHEY, CDR2 SVGEGT. Trimming left V 1 base short and J 2 bases short, with 11 bases between. The CDR3 contains 15 residues. CDR3 sequence reads: CASSYWDTRNYGYTF. The CDR3 DNA sequence: TGTGCCAGCAGTTACTGGGACACAAGAAACTATGGCTACACCTTC.

The CDR3 region is CASTIDRVSEQFF. As DNA, the CDR3 is TGTGCCAGCACCATCGACAGGGTCAGTGAGCAGTTCTTC. J is TRBJ2-1 and V is TRBV7-2, with 7 bases lining up with TRBD1. V was pared by 7 bases and J by 9 bases, with 9 bases of the junction left unmatched. CDR1 is SGHTA and CDR2 is FQGNSA in the germline V gene. The length of the CDR3 is 13 residues.

The CDR3 region is CASSGLAGGYGANVLTF. In nucleotides, the CDR3 is TGTGCCAGCAGTGGACTAGCGGGAGGGTATGGGGCCAACGTCCTGACTTTC. The chain combines TRBV27 with TRBJ2-6; 15 bases are shared with TRBD2. This CDR3 has 17 amino acids. The V gene's germline CDR1 is MNHEY and CDR2 SMNVEV (reference sequence). The ends lost 5 bases at V and 3 bases at J; junction bases unmatched: 2.

This clonotype ranks as medium-sized. The rearrangement links TRBV20-1 to TRBJ2-5, with D possibly TRBD2 on 5 matching bases. V lost 5 bases, J lost 5 bases, and 18 bases lay in between. This CDR3 is 14 amino acids long. Germline V gene data show CDR1 as DFQATT and CDR2 as SNEGSKA (reference sequence). CDR3 sequence reads: CSASHGEEAETQYF. CDR3 DNA sequence: TGCAGTGCTTCCCATGGCGAGGAGGCGGAGACCCAGTACTTC.

This clonotype was found a few times. The chain links TRBV12-3 or TRBV12-4 to TRBJ2-1, with 9 bases that match TRBD2. V gave up 7 bases and J gave up 6 bases; unmatched junction bases: 10. This CDR3 is built from 15 residues. The CDR3 coding sequence is TGTGCCAGCACCTGGGGGACTAGCTCAGTCAATGAGCAGTTCTTC. This translates into CASTWGTSSVNEQFF.

This clonotype has more than one count but fewer than ten. The V gene is TRBV7-6, the J gene TRBJ2-3; D gene unclear. Germline CDR1 SGHVS, CDR2 FNYEAQ. CDR3 size: 14 residues. V was trimmed by 2 bases and J by 2 bases, leaving 8 bases between them. As DNA, the CDR3 is TGTGCCAGCAGCTTAAACCAGAACACAGATACGCAGTATTTT. Translating it yields CASSLNQNTDTQYF.

The table lists this clonotype with a few counts. J is TRBJ1-2 and V is TRBV6-6, with D maybe TRBD1 (6 bases). The CDR3 is made up of 13 amino acids. Between the trimmed V and J ends, which lost 7 bases and 7 bases, there was a span of 16 bases. CDR1 MNHNY and CDR2 SVGAGI come from the germline V gene (reference sequence). The CDR3 bases are TGTGCCAGCACCCTCAGGGGCCCCTTTGGCTACACCTTC. Its protein product is CASTLRGPFGYTF.

This clonotype was detected a few times. V and J are TRBV6-1 and TRBJ2-5, with D uncertain. Germline V gene sequence: CDR1 MNHNS, CDR2 SASEGT. Trimming took 7 bases from V and 1 from J, leaving 4 bases between them. This CDR3 region has 11 residues. CDR3 region: CASTLQETQYF. CDR3 DNA sequence: TGTGCCAGCACGCTCCAAGAGACCCAGTACTTC.

The chain has TRBV11-2 and TRBJ1-6, with unresolved D. This CDR3 comprises 17 residues. Trimming left V 7 bases short and J 0 bases short, with 16 bases between. Germline V gives CDR1 SGHAT, CDR2 FQNNGV. The chain's CDR3 is CASNLAAASSYNSPLHF. The DNA for the CDR3 is TGTGCCAGCAACCTGGCGGCTGCAAGCTCCTATAATTCACCCCTCCACTTT.

The rearrangement uses TRBV7-9 and TRBJ2-7, with D perhaps TRBD2 (5 bases). V was shortened by 3 bases and J by 6 bases, with 9 bases between the two germline ends. CDR1 is SEHNR and CDR2 is FQNEAQ in the germline V gene (reference sequence). The length of the CDR3 is 12 residues. Here the CDR3 reads CASSFPRGEQYV. CDR3 in DNA: TGTGCCAGCAGCTTTCCCCGGGGCGAGCAGTACGTC.

This chain connects TRBV5-1 to TRBJ1-5, with D maybe TRBD1 (6 bases). Germline lookup yields CDR1 SGHRS and CDR2 YFSETQ. CDR3 size: 13 residues. The ends were cut back, 4 bases at V and 7 bases at J, with 12 bases in the middle. CDR3 residues: CASSTGGGQPQHF. In nucleotides, the CDR3 is TGCGCCAGCAGCACGGGGGGGGGCCAGCCCCAGCATTTT.

The CDR3 region has the DNA TGTGCCAGCGGACGACAGGGTCGTTGGGAGACCCAGTACTTC. Encoded protein: CASGRQGRWETQYF. The rearrangement joins TRBV2 to TRBJ2-5; 7 positions agree with TRBD1. J was trimmed by 5 bases and V by 8 bases; bases with no gene match: 11. The length of the CDR3 is 14 residues. CDR1 SNHLY and CDR2 FYNNEI come from the germline V gene.

The rearrangement links TRBV28 to TRBJ1-1, with D possibly matching TRBD1 (5 bases). Trimming pared 6 bases from V and 1 base from J, leaving 18 bases between. CDR1 is MDHEN, CDR2 SYDVKM, per germline. The CDR3 has 16 amino acids. Here the CDR3 DNA reads TGTGCCAGCAGCCCAACCTTCGGGGCAGGGAACACTGAAGCTTTCTTT. Encoded protein: CASSPTFGAGNTEAFF.

V gene TRBV7-2 combines with J gene TRBJ2-7; D is uncertain. The CDR3 contains 14 residues. The V end lost 1 base, the J end lost 7 bases, and 14 bases lay between the germline ends. CDR1 is SGHTA and CDR2 is FQGNSA in the germline V gene. For the CDR3, the DNA is TGTGCCAGCAGCTTAGATAGGTTGAGTGTAGAGCAGTACTTC. This sequence encodes CASSLDRLSVEQYF.

The rearrangement uses TRBV18 and TRBJ2-3; the D gene is possibly TRBD2 (6 bases). V was trimmed by 3 bases and J by 2 bases, leaving 9 bases between them. CDR1 KGHSH and CDR2 LQKENI come from the germline V gene. The CDR3 has 14 amino acids. In DNA form, the CDR3 reads TGTGCCAGCTCACCGCGGGGACTCACAGATACGCAGTATTTT. Translating it yields CASSPRGLTDTQYF.

The V gene is TRBV5-1, the J gene TRBJ1-2; D unclear. Per the germline V gene, CDR1 is SGHRS and CDR2 is YFSETQ. V lost 7 bases and J lost 0, with 7 bases in between. This CDR3 has 12 residues. CDR3 nucleotide sequence: TGCGCCAGCCGCGGGACTAACTATGGCTACACCTTC. Encoded protein: CASRGTNYGYTF.

In this sample, this clonotype turned up a few times. The genes are TRBV29-1 and TRBJ2-5; 8 positions agree with TRBD1. Trimming took 3 bases from V and 5 from J; bases not matched to a gene: 8. CDR1 and CDR2 from the germline V gene are SQVTM and ANQGSEA. The length of the CDR3 is 14 residues. In DNA, the CDR3 is TGCAGCGTTGAGTACAGGACAGGGATGGAGACCCAGTACTTC. Amino acids: CSVEYRTGMETQYF.

The table lists this clonotype with a few counts. The rearrangement links TRBV24-1 to TRBJ2-7; no reliable D call. Germline-derived CDR1 and CDR2 are KGHDR and SFDVKD. The ends were cut back, 10 bases at V and 6 bases at J, with 15 bases in the middle. This CDR3 is 12 amino acids long. CDR3 coding DNA: TGTGCCACATACCGGGTGCCCGCCGAGCAGTACGTC. Encoded protein: CATYRVPAEQYV.

The chain couples TRBV20-1 to TRBJ2-3; perhaps TRBD2 as D (7 bases). Germline V gene sequence: CDR1 DFQATT, CDR2 SNEGSKA (reference sequence). Trimming shortened V by 1 base and J by 3 bases, and 14 bases separated the two germline ends. The CDR3 extends over 15 amino acids. DNA of the CDR3: TGCAGTGCTAGAGGGTCCCGGGGGGCAACAGATACGCAGTATTTT. Protein product: CSARGSRGATDTQYF.

The CDR3 nucleotides read TGTGCCAGCAGTTACTCGCGACTTAATACGGAGCAGTACTTC. Amino acids: CASSYSRLNTEQYF. V gene TRBV6-6 combines with J gene TRBJ2-7; no clear D. Between the trimmed V and J ends, which lost 0 bases and 7 bases, there was a span of 13 bases. Germline V CDR1 and CDR2: MNHNY, SVGAGI (reference sequence). This CDR3 has 14 residues.